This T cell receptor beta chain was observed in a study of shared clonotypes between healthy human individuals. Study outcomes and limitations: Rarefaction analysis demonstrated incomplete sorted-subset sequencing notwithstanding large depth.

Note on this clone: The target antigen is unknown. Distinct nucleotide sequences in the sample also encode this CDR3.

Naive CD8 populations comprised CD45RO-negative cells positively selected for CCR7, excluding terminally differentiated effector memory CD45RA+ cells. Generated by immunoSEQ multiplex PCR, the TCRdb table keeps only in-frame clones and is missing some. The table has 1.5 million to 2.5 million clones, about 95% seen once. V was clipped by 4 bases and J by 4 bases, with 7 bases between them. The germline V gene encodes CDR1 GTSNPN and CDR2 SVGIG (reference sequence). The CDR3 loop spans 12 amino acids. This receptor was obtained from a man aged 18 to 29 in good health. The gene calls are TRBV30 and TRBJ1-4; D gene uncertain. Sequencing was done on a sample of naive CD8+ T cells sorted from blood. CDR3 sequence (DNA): TGTGCCTGGACCGGACTTAATGAAAAACTGTTTTTT. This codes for CAWTGLNEKLFF. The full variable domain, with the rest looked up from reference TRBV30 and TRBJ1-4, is SQTIHQWPATLVQPVGSPLSLECTVEGTSNPNLYWYRQAAGRGLQLLFYSVGIGQISSEVPQNLSASRPQDRQFILSSKKLLLSDSGFYLCAWTGLNEKLFFGSGTQLSVL.